This T cell receptor (beta chain) derives from a study of PD-L1 blockade in urothelial cancer. With respect to this clone: The antigen is undetermined.

This table comes from immunoSEQ multiplex PCR, and its TCRdb copy is limited to in-frame clones, with some not included. The sample gives 70,000 to 100,000 clones, around 83% of which show up once; more than 2% is in the top ten. CDR1 and CDR2 (germline): SGHTA, FQGNSA. V dropped 2 bases and J dropped 7 bases, with 10 bases sitting between them. This CDR3 region has 13 residues. Study results and caveats: Better survival was predicted by below-median pretreatment blood TCR clonality.

Time point indicated: pretreatment peripheral blood. J is TRBJ2-3 and V is TRBV7-2, with D maybe TRBD1 (5 bases). Specimen: PBMCs, collected around atezolizumab (anti-PD-L1) treatment. This clonotype was sampled from a man between 60 and 75 years old with urothelial cancer. As DNA, the CDR3 is TGTGCCAGCAGCTTAACTCTGGACAATACGCAGTATTTT. Translating gives CASSLTLDNTQYF.